The TCR beta chain under discussion was sequenced for a study of T-cell reconstitution after alpha-beta-depleted transplantation in children (dated by TCRdb to 2016 to 2017). Describing the broader study: Using TCR repertoire profiling, the study quantitatively followed how T-cell immune reconstitution unfolded in children after TCRalphabeta/CD19-depleted allogeneic hematopoietic cell transplantation. The full study reports these points: Hyperexpanded clone frequencies declined over subsequent months; after one year, T-cell counts and TCRbeta diversity were mostly attributed to newly produced T cells. The apparently early recovery of alphabetaT-cell counts about two months after transplant reportedly depended on only several hundred rapidly expanded clones that came from non-depleted graft cells. The high TCRbeta diversity at day 60 in some patients was ascribed to recipient T cells and intrathymic progenitors that had survived conditioning.

V loses 5 bases of germline sequence and J loses 2 bases, and the interval between the two ends is 7 bases. From the cysteine through the phenylalanine, the CDR3 covers 12 amino acids. CDR3 DNA is the only sequence kept; it has 36 bases, read in frame from the first base. Based on the germline V gene, the CDR1 and CDR2 sequences are SGHVS and FNYEAQ. In its sample, this clonotype was seen many times. Its specific antigen is unknown. Nothing much larger sits one base from this clone, and base qualities are not available. Read against the paper, the sample's treatment or condition label means: allogeneic hematopoietic cell transplantation with graft depleted of TCRalphabeta T cells and CD19 B cells. The children who served as transplant recipients had been given grafts of TCRalphabeta/CD19-depleted allogeneic hematopoietic cells. The library was prepared using PCR. TCRdb shows the sequencer as Illumina HiSeq 2500. TCR library preparation used molecular barcoding, with unique molecular identifiers applied to normalize quantification of the TCRbeta repertoire. The public reads were reprocessed in TCRdb via fastp at Q25 and MiXCR, keeping in-frame beta chains. When rows share a CDR3 protein, they turn into one entry using the most common DNA and genes. The sample table records 150,000 to 200,000 distinct CDR3 sequences; over 8.5% of these occur just once. The top ten constitute roughly 13% of the sample.

Sample: PBMCs, taken before TCRalphabeta/CD19-depleted stem cell transplant. The chain employs TRBV7-6 and TRBJ2-7, with the D gene too uncertain to name. The clonotype was recovered from a boy between 2 and 10 years old with acute myeloid leukemia, due to receive a stem cell transplant. The CDR3 region: CASSRNPYEQYF. In nucleotide form, the sequence is TGTGCCAGCAGCCGTAACCCCTACGAGCAGTACTTC.